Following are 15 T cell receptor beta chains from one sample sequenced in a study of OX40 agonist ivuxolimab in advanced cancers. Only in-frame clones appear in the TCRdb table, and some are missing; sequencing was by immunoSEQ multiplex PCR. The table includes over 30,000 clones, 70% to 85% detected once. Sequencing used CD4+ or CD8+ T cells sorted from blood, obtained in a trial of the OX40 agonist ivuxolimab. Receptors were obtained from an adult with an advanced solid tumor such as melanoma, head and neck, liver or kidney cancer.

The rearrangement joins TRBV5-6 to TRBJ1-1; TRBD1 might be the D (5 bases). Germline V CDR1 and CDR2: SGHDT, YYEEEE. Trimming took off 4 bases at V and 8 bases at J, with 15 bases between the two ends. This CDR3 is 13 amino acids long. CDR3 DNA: TGTGCCAGCAGCCCCCTGGGAGGGGTCGAAGCTTTCTTT. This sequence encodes CASSPLGGVEAFF.

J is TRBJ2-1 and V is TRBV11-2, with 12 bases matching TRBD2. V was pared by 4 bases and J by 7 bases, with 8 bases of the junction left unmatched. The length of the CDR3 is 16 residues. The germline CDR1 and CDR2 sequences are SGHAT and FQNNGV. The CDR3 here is CASSYSGTSGRNEQFF. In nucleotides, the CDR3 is TGTGCCAGCAGCTACTCCGGGACTAGCGGGCGGAATGAGCAGTTCTTC.

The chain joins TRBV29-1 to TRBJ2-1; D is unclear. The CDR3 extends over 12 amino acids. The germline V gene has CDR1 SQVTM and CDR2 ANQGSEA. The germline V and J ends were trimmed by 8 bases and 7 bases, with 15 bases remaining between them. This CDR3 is CSCDQSRNEQFF. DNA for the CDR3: TGCAGCTGTGACCAGTCGCGGAATGAGCAGTTCTTC.

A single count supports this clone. CDR3 in amino acids: CASSPRGANSPLHF. CDR3 in DNA: TGTGCCAGCAGCCCCCGAGGGGCTAATTCACCCCTCCACTTT. The chain links TRBV9 to TRBJ1-6; TRBD1 might be the D (5 bases). Per the germline V gene, CDR1 is SGDLS and CDR2 is YYNGEE. This CDR3 is 14 amino acids long. V shed 4 bases and J shed 6 bases, with 11 bases lying between them.

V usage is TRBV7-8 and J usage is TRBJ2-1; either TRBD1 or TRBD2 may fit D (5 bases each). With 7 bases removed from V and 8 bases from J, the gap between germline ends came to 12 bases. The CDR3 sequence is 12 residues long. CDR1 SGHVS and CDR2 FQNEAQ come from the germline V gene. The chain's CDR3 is CASNPRGYEQFF. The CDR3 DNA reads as TGTGCCAGCAACCCTCGGGGCTATGAGCAGTTCTTC.

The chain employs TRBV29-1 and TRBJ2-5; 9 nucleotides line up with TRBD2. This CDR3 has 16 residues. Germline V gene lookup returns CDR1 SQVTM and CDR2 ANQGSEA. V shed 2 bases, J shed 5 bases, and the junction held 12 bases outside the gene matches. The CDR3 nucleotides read TGCAGCGTTGAACTAGCGGGACCACCGGTTTCGGAGACCCAGTACTTC. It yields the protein CSVELAGPPVSETQYF.

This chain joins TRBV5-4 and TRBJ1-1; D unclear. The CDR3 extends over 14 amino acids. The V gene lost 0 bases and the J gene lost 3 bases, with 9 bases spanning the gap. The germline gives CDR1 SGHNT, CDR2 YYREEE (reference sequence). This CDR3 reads CASSLEGFDTEAFF. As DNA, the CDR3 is TGTGCCAGCAGCTTGGAAGGGTTTGACACTGAAGCTTTCTTT.

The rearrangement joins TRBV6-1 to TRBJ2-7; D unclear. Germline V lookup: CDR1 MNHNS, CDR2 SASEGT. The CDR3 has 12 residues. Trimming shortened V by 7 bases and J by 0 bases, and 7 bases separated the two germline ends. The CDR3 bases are TGTGCCAGCACTGCGAGCTCCTACGAGCAGTACTTC. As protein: CASTASSYEQYF.

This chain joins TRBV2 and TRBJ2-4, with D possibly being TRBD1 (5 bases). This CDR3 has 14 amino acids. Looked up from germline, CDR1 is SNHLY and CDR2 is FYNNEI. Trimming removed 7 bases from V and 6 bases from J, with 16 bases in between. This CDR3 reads CASKPDRRGNIQYF. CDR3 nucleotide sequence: TGTGCCAGCAAACCTGACAGACGCGGAAACATTCAGTACTTC.

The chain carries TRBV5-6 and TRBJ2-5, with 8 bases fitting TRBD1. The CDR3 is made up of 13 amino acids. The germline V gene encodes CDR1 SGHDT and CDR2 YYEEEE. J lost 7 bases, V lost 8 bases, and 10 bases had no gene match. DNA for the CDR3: TGTGCCAGTAAACAGGGACAGGTCGCGACCCAGTACTTC. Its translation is CASKQGQVATQYF.

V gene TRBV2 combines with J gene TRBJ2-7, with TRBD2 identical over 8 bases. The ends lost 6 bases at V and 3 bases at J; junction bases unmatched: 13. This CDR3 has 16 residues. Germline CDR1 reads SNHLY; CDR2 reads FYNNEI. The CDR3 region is CASRGAPAAGDYEQYF. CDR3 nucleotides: TGTGCCAGCAGGGGGGCCCCAGCAGCGGGGGACTACGAGCAGTACTTC. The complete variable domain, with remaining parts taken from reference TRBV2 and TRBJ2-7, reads EPEVTQTPSHQVTQMGQEVILRCVPISNHLYFYWYRQILGQKVEFLVSFYNNEISEKSEIFDDQFSVERPDGSNFTLKIRSTKLEDSAMYFCASRGAPAAGDYEQYFGPGTRLTVT.

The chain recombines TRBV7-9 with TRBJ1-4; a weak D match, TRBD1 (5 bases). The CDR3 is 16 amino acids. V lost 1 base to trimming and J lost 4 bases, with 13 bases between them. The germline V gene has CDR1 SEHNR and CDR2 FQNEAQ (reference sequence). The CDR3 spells CASSLVHGQVNEKLFF. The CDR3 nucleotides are TGTGCCAGCAGCTTAGTGCACGGACAAGTTAATGAAAAACTGTTTTTT.

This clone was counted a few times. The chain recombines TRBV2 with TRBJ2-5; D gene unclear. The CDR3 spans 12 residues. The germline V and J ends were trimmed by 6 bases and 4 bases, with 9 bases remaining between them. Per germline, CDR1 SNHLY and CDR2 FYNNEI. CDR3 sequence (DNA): TGTGCCAGCAGCCGATGGCGAGAGACCCAGTACTTC. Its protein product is CASSRWRETQYF.

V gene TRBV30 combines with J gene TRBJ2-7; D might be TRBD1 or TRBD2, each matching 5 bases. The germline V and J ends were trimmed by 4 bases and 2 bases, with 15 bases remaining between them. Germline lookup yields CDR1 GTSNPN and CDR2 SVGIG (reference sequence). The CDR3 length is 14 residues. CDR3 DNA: TGTGCCTGGACTAGAGGGACGGCAACCTACGAGCAGTACTTC. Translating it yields CAWTRGTATYEQYF.

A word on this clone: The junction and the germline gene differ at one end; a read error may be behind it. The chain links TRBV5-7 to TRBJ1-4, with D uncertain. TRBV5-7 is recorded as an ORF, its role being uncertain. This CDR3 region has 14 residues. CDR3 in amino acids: CASSQVGEVRKTVF. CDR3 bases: TGTGCCAGCAGCCAGGTTGGGGAGGTACGAAAAACTGTTTTT.